Each of the 17 T cell receptor beta chains below was sequenced from the same sample in a study of T cells in localized non-small cell lung cancer. Sequencing used immunoSEQ multiplex PCR; TCRdb keeps in-frame clones, though not all of them. Seen here are about 52,000 clones, approximately 86% observed once, and the top ten hold roughly 16%. This sample comprised PBMCs, obtained before any cancer treatment. These receptor sequences come from a female donor with stage II lung adenocarcinoma.

This clone was counted once. V usage is TRBV6-5 and J usage is TRBJ1-2; D is undetermined. The germline V gene has CDR1 MNHEY and CDR2 SVGAGI. V gave up 0 bases and J gave up 8 bases, with 10 bases separating them. This CDR3 region has 13 residues. The CDR3 is CASSYSNTGGYTF. In nucleotides, the CDR3 is TGTGCCAGCAGTTACTCGAACACTGGGGGCTACACCTTC.

The V call is TRBV7-2, the J call TRBJ1-5; 8 bases are a match to TRBD1. Germline lookup yields CDR1 SGHTA and CDR2 FQGNSA. The junction had 10 bases not matched to a gene; V was cut back by 5 bases and J by 4 bases. CDR3 length: 16 amino acids. In DNA form, the CDR3 reads TGTGCCAGCAGCCCCTGGGGCAGGGGGCGGAATCAGCCCCAGCATTTT. Encoded protein: CASSPWGRGRNQPQHF.

This sequence joins TRBV10-2 and TRBJ2-7; 8 nucleotides match TRBD1. This CDR3 contains 13 residues. Trimming took 6 bases from V and 5 from J; bases not matched to a gene: 6. CDR1 and CDR2 from the germline V gene are WSHSY and SAAADI. The CDR3 DNA follows: TGCGCCAGCAGCCAAGAGACAGGGGACGAGCAGTACTTC. Its protein is CASSQETGDEQYF.

CDR3 DNA sequence: TGTGCCAGCAGACTCGGACACAACTATGGCTACACCTTC. Its protein product is CASRLGHNYGYTF. The V call is TRBV27, the J call TRBJ1-2; D may be TRBD1 (5 bases). V was pared by 6 bases and J by 2 bases, with 10 bases between. Germline lookup yields CDR1 MNHEY and CDR2 SMNVEV (reference sequence). This CDR3 contains 13 residues.

V gene TRBV27 combines with J gene TRBJ1-5; D is perhaps TRBD1 (5 bases). Germline V gene data show CDR1 as MNHEY and CDR2 as SMNVEV (reference sequence). The CDR3 loop spans 16 amino acids. The V gene lost 2 bases and the J gene lost 0 bases, with 11 bases spanning the gap. The CDR3 spells CASSLKAGYSNQPQHF. The DNA of the CDR3 is TGTGCCAGCAGTTTAAAGGCAGGGTATAGCAATCAGCCCCAGCATTTT.

This chain uses TRBV27 with TRBJ1-5, with unresolved D. The length of the CDR3 is 14 residues. Per germline, CDR1 MNHEY and CDR2 SMNVEV (reference sequence). Trimming stripped 7 bases from V and 6 bases from J, with 16 bases between. The CDR3 loop is CASTRGGRGQPQHF. In DNA, the CDR3 is TGTGCCAGCACCCGAGGTGGGAGAGGTCAGCCCCAGCATTTT.

The rearrangement uses TRBV19 and TRBJ1-2, with a possible D match to TRBD1 (5 bases). V lost 3 bases and J 4 bases, leaving 18 bases between the germline ends. Germline CDR1 is LNHDA and CDR2 is SQIVND (reference sequence). The CDR3 loop spans 16 amino acids. The CDR3, as DNA: TGTGCCAGTAGTATCTTCGGACACTCAATTACCTATGGCTACACCTTC. Translated, it gives CASSIFGHSITYGYTF.

The chain recombines TRBV7-9 with TRBJ1-2; 10 bases are a match to TRBD1. Germline loops: CDR1 SEHNR, CDR2 FQNEAQ (reference sequence). V dropped 5 bases and J dropped 7; count of bases not matched to a gene: 10. The CDR3 sequence is 15 residues long. The chain's CDR3 is CASSPIGTGASGYTF. CDR3 in DNA: TGTGCCAGCAGCCCAATAGGGACAGGGGCGAGTGGCTACACCTTC.

For the CDR3, the DNA is TGTGCCATCAGTGAGTCAAAGATTGGAACGGGGCATGGCTACACCTTC. Translated: CAISESKIGTGHGYTF. The genes are TRBV10-3 and TRBJ1-2; D is possibly TRBD1 (5 bases). V dropped 0 bases and J dropped 6 bases, with 17 bases sitting between them. CDR3 length: 16 residues. The germline V gene encodes CDR1 ENHRY and CDR2 SYGVKD.

This sequence joins TRBV5-1 and TRBJ2-7, with TRBD1 matching 7 bases. Germline V gives CDR1 SGHRS, CDR2 YFSETQ. The CDR3 extends over 14 amino acids. V was pared by 0 bases and J by 2 bases, with 2 bases of the junction left unmatched. CDR3 sequence reads: CASSLGQGAYEQYF. The CDR3 DNA follows: TGCGCCAGCAGCTTGGGACAGGGAGCCTACGAGCAGTACTTC. The full variable domain, in which reference TRBV5-1 and TRBJ2-7 provide the parts outside the CDR3, is KAGVTQTPRYLIKTRGQQVTLSCSPISGHRSVSWYQQTPGQGLQFLFEYFSETQRNKGNFPGRFSGRQFSNSRSEMNVSTLELGDSALYLCASSLGQGAYEQYFGPGTRLTVT.

This clone appeared a few times. V usage is TRBV2 and J usage is TRBJ1-3; a weak D match, TRBD1 (6 bases). The ends were cut back, 5 bases at V and 0 bases at J, with 11 bases in the middle. The CDR3 covers 15 residues. CDR1 SNHLY and CDR2 FYNNEI come from the germline V gene. The CDR3: CASSPKGDSGNTIYF. In DNA form, the CDR3 reads TGTGCCAGCAGTCCGAAGGGGGACTCTGGAAACACCATATATTTT.

The chain links TRBV6-5 to TRBJ1-1, with a tentative D call TRBD1 (6 bases). The V end was cut by 5 bases, the J end by 0 bases, with 13 bases between. This CDR3 has 15 residues. The germline CDR1 and CDR2 sequences are MNHEY and SVGAGI. This CDR3 is CASSVQGLVNTEAFF. CDR3 sequence (DNA): TGTGCCAGCAGTGTACAGGGTTTGGTGAACACTGAAGCTTTCTTT.

This sequence joins TRBV11-3 and TRBJ2-5; tentative D call: TRBD1 (6 bases). Trimming cost V 3 bases and J 1 base, with 9 bases left between them. CDR1 and CDR2 from the germline V gene are SGHNT and YENEEA. The length of the CDR3 is 14 residues. The CDR3: CASSLDSIQETQYF. DNA of the CDR3: TGTGCCAGCAGCTTGGACAGCATCCAAGAGACCCAGTACTTC.

The chain links TRBV5-4 to TRBJ1-1; no clear D gene. The length of the CDR3 is 14 residues. Trimming removed 1 base at V and 5 bases at J, with 12 bases between. Germline V gives CDR1 SGHNT, CDR2 YYREEE (reference sequence). CDR3 in amino acids: CASSLRASGTEAFF. Written as DNA, the CDR3 is TGTGCCAGCAGCTTGAGAGCCTCGGGGACTGAAGCTTTCTTT.

A single count supports this clone. V usage is TRBV5-1 and J usage is TRBJ1-4, with a tentative D call TRBD1 (5 bases). With 5 bases removed from V and 14 bases from J, the gap between germline ends came to 19 bases. From germline, CDR1 is SGHRS and CDR2 YFSETQ. CDR3 size: 13 residues. CDR3 sequence (DNA): TGCGCCAGCAGGACAAATCCGGGGGAATGGCTGTTTTTT. This gives the protein CASRTNPGEWLFF. Variable domain in full (rest from reference TRBV5-1 and TRBJ1-4): KAGVTQTPRYLIKTRGQQVTLSCSPISGHRSVSWYQQTPGQGLQFLFEYFSETQRNKGNFPGRFSGRQFSNSRSEMNVSTLELGDSALYLCASRTNPGEWLFFGSGTQLSVL.

The rearrangement links TRBV5-6 to TRBJ2-5, with a weak D call TRBD1 (6 bases). Germline V gene data show CDR1 as SGHDT and CDR2 as YYEEEE. The CDR3 has 16 residues. Deletions cut 4 bases from V and 4 bases from J, with 20 bases between. CDR3 DNA sequence: TGTGCCAGCAGCCTGTACACGACAGGCGTCCGAGAGACCCAGTACTTC. Residues: CASSLYTTGVRETQYF.

In DNA form, the CDR3 reads TGTGCCAGCAGCCAAGATCAGTGGGGTTACAATGAGCAGTTCTTC. It translates to CASSQDQWGYNEQFF. The chain uses TRBV14 and TRBJ2-1; D is unclear. CDR1 and CDR2 (germline): SGHDN, FVKESK. Trimming took 0 bases from V and 4 from J, leaving 10 bases between them. The CDR3 covers 15 residues.